The T cell receptor beta chain described here comes from a study of identifying expanded T cells in peripheral blood. The CDR3 loop spans 14 amino acids. The V and J ends lost 4 bases and 7 bases respectively, with 17 bases between them. Germline CDR1 SGDLS, CDR2 YYNGEE. The method was immunoSEQ multiplex PCR; TCRdb's version includes in-frame clones alone and lacks a portion of them. The table records about 91,000 clones, roughly 86% of them present only once. Regarding this clone: Its specificity is not known.

Study conclusions and caveats: Roughly 1.2 clones differed between technical replicates, versus 16.4 and 19 over time.

Input material: blood. This sequence was found in a person aged 18 to 70 in good health. The rearrangement links TRBV9 to TRBJ1-1; no reliable D call. The CDR3 DNA reads as TGTGCCAGCAGCTTCTCAATAGGAGAGGATGAAGCTTTCTTT. This sequence encodes CASSFSIGEDEAFF.